This entry describes one TCR beta chain. The sample comes from a study of PD-1 blockade in classical Hodgkin lymphoma. All the patients suffered relapse after autologous stem cell transplantation, and brentuximab vedotin exposure differed. Clones were sequenced by immunoSEQ multiplex PCR, and TCRdb holds only the in-frame ones, with some missing. The table records approximately 98,000 clones, about nine tenths of them present only once. This CDR3 spans 14 amino acids. The ends were cut back, 6 bases at V and 3 bases at J, with 15 bases in the middle. The germline CDR1 and CDR2 sequences are SGHDT and YYEEEE.

The gene calls are TRBV5-6 and TRBJ1-2; the D gene is possibly TRBD1 (5 bases). The sample consisted of peripheral blood mononuclear cells (PBMCs), taken before the second cycle of nivolumab. The TCR was taken from a human donor with classical Hodgkin lymphoma. The CDR3 region has the DNA TGTGCCAGCAATTCCGGGACGAAATACTATGGCTACACCTTC. It encodes CASNSGTKYYGYTF. Drawing the rest from reference TRBV5-6 and TRBJ1-2, the complete variable domain is DAGVTQSPTHLIKTRGQQVTLRCSPKSGHDTVSWYQQALGQGPQFIFQYYEEEERQRGNFPDRFSGHQFPNYSSELNVNALLLGDSALYLCASNSGTKYYGYTFGSGTRLTVV.